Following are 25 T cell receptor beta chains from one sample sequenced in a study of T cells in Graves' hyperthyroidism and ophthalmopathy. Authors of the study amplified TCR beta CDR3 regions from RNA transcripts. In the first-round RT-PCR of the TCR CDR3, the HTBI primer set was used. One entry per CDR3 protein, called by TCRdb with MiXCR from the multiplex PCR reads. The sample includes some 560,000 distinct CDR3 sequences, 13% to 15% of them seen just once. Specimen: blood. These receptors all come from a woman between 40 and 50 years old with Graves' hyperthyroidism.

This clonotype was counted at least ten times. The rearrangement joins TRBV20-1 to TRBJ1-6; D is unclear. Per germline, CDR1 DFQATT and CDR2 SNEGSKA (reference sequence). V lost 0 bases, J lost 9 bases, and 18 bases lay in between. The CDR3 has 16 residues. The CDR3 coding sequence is TGCAGTGCTAGAGATCAAATTGTGACAATGGGTTCACCCCTCCACTTT. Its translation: CSARDQIVTMGSPLHF.

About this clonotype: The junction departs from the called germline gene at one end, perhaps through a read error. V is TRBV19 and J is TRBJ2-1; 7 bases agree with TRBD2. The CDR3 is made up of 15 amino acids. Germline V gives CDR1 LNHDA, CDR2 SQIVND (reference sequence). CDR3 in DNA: TGTGCCACCGGACGCGGGGGTAGCTCCTACGATGAGCAGTTCTTC. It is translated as CATGRGGSSYDEQFF.

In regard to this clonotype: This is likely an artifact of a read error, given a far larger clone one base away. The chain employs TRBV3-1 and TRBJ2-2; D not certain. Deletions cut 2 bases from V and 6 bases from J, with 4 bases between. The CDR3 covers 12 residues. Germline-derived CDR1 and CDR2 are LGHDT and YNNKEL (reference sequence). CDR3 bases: TGTGCCAGCAGCCAAAGCGCCGGGGAGCTGTTTTTT. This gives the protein CASSQSAGELFF.

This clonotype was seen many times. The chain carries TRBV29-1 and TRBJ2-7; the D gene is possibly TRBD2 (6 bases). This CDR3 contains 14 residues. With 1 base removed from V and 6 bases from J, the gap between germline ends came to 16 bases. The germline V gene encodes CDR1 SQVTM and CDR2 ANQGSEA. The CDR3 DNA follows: TGCAGCGTTGAAGGCCTTTCGGGAGAGGGCGAGCAGTACTTC. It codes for CSVEGLSGEGEQYF.

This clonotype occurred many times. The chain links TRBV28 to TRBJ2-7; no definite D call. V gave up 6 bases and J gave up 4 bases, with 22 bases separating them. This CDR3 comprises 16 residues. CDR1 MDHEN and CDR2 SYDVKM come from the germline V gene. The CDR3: CASSPIHIYSLYEQYF. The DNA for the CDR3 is TGTGCCAGCAGCCCCATCCACATCTACAGTCTATACGAGCAGTACTTC.

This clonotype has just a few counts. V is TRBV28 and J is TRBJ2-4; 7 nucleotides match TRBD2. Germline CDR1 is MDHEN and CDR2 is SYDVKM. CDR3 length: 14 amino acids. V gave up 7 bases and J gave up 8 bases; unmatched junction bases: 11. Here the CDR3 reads CASKSSGTRDIQYF. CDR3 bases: TGTGCCAGCAAATCCAGCGGGACGAGAGACATTCAGTACTTC.

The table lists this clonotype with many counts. CDR3 sequence: CAWSVRNSNQPQHF. As DNA, the CDR3 is TGTGCCTGGAGTGTACGAAATAGCAATCAGCCCCAGCATTTT. This rearrangement joins TRBV30 to TRBJ1-5; D gene unclear. This CDR3 is built from 14 residues. The V end was cut by 0 bases, the J end by 0 bases, with 6 bases between. Per the germline V gene, CDR1 is GTSNPN and CDR2 is SVGIG (reference sequence).

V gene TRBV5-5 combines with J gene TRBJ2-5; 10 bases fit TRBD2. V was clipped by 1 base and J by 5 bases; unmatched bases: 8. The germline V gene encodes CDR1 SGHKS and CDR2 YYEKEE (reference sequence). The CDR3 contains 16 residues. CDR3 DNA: TGTGCCAGCAGCTTGAGACCACTAGCGGGATTTGAGACCCAGTACTTC. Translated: CASSLRPLAGFETQYF.

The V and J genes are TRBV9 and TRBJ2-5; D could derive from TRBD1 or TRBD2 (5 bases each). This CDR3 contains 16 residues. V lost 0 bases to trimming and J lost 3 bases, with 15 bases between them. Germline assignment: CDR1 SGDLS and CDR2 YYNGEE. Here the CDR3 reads CASSVGAGSLKETQYF. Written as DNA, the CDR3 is TGTGCCAGCAGCGTAGGGGCAGGGAGCTTAAAAGAGACCCAGTACTTC.

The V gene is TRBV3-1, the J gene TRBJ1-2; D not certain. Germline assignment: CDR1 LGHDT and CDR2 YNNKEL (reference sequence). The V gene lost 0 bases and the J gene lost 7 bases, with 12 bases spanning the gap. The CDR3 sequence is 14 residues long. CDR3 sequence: CASSQENVPTGYTF. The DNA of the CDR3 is TGTGCCAGCAGCCAAGAAAACGTTCCAACTGGCTACACCTTC. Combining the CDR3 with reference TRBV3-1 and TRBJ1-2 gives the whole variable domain DTAVSQTPKYLVTQMGNDKSIKCEQNLGHDTMYWYKQDSKKFLKIMFSYNNKELIINETVPNRFSPKSPDKAHLNLHINSLELGDSAVYFCASSQENVPTGYTFGSGTRLTVV.

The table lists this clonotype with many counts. In DNA form, the CDR3 reads TGTGCCAGCAGTCCCCGGACTAGCACAGATACGCAGTATTTT. Its protein product is CASSPRTSTDTQYF. The V call is TRBV12-3 or TRBV12-4, the J call TRBJ2-3; D might be TRBD2 (5 bases). This CDR3 is built from 14 residues. Trimming removed 5 bases at V and 0 bases at J, with 9 bases between.

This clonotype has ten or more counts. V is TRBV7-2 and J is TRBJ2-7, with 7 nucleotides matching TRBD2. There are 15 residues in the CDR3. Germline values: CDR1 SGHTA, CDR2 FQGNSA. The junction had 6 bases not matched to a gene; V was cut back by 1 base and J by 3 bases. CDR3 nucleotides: TGTGCCAGCAGCTTAGTTCAAGCGGGATACTACGAGCAGTACTTC. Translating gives CASSLVQAGYYEQYF. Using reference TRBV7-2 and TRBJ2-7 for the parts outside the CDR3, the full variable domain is GAGVSQSPSNKVTEKGKDVELRCDPISGHTALYWYRQSLGQGLEFLIYFQGNSAPDKSGLPSDRFSAERTGGSVSTLTIQRTQQEDSAVYLCASSLVQAGYYEQYFGPGTRLTVT.

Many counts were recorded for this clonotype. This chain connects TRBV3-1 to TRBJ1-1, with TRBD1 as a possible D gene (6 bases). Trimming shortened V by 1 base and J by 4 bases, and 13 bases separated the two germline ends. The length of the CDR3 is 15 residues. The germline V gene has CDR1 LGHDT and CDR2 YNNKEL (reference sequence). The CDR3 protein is CASSQVSGAITEAFF. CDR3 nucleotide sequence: TGTGCCAGCAGCCAAGTCTCAGGGGCAATCACTGAAGCTTTCTTT.

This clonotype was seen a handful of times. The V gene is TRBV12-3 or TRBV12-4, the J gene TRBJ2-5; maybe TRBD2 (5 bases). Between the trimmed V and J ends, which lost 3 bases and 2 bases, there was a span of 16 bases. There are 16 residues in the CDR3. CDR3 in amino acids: CASSLPAVGAQETQYF. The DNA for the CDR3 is TGTGCCAGCAGTTTGCCAGCGGTGGGAGCTCAAGAGACCCAGTACTTC.

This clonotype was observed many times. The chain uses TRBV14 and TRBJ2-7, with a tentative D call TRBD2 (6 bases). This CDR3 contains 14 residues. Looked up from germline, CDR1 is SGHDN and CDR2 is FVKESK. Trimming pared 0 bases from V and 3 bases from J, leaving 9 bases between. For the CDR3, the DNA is TGTGCCAGCAGCCAAGACGGGGACTTCTACGAGCAGTACTTC. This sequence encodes CASSQDGDFYEQYF.

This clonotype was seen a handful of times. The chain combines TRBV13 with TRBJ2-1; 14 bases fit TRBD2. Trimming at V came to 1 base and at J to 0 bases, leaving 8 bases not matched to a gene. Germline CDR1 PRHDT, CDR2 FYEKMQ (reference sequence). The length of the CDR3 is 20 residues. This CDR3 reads CASSLETRLAGGSSYNEQFF. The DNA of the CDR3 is TGTGCCAGCAGCTTAGAGACCAGACTAGCGGGAGGGAGCTCCTACAATGAGCAGTTCTTC.

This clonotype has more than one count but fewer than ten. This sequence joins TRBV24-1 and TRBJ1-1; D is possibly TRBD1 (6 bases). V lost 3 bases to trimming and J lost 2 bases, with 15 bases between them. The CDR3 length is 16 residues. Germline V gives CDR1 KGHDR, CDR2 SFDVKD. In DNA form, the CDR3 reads TGTGCCACCAGTGATGTAGGACAGCCCTATAACACTGAAGCTTTCTTT. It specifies CATSDVGQPYNTEAFF.

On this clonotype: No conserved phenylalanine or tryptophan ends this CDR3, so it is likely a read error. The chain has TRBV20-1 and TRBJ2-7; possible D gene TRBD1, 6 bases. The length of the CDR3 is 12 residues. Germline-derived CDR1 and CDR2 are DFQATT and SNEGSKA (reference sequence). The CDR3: CSVGQTYYEQYL. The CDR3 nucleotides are TGCAGCGTCGGACAGACCTACTACGAGCAGTACCTC.

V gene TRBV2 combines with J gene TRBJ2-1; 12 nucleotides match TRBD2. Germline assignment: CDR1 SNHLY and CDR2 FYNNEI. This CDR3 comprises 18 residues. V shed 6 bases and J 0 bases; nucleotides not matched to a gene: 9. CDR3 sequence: CASSARTSGASSYNEQFF. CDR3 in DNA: TGTGCCAGCAGCGCCCGGACTAGCGGGGCCAGCTCCTACAATGAGCAGTTCTTC. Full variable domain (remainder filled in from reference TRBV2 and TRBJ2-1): EPEVTQTPSHQVTQMGQEVILRCVPISNHLYFYWYRQILGQKVEFLVSFYNNEISEKSEIFDDQFSVERPDGSNFTLKIRSTKLEDSAMYFCASSARTSGASSYNEQFFGPGTRLTVL.

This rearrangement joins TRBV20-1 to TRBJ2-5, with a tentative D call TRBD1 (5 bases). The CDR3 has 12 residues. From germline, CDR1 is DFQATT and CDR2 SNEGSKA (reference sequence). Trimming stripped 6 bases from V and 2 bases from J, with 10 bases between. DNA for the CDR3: TGCAGTGCAAGACAGCCTCAAGAGACCCAGTACTTC. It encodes CSARQPQETQYF.

In DNA form, the CDR3 reads TGTGCCAGCAGCCAAGGTCAACTCCGGAGGGACAATGAGCAGTTCTTC. Its translation is CASSQGQLRRDNEQFF. The chain carries TRBV3-1 and TRBJ2-1; D possibly corresponds to TRBD2 (6 bases). Trimming cost V 1 base and J 5 bases, with 15 bases left between them. Germline V gene lookup returns CDR1 LGHDT and CDR2 YNNKEL (reference sequence). The CDR3 is made up of 16 amino acids.

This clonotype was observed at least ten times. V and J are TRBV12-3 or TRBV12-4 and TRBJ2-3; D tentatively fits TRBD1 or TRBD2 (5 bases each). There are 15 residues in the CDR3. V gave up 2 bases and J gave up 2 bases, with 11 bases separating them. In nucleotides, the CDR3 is TGTGCCAGCAGTTTACATGGGACGGCCACAGATACGCAGTATTTT. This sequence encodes CASSLHGTATDTQYF.

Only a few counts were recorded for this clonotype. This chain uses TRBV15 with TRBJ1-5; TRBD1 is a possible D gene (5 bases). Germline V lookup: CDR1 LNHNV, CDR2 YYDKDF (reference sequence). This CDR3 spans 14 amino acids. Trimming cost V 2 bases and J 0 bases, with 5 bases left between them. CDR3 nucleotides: TGTGCCACCAGCAGACAGGGTAGCAATCAGCCCCAGCATTTT. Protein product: CATSRQGSNQPQHF.

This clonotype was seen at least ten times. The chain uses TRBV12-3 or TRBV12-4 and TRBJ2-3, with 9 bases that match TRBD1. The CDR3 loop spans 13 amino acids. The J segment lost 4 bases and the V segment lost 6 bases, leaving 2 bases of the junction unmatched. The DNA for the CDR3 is TGTGCCAGCAGACGGACAGGGGCAGATACGCAGTATTTT. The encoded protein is CASRRTGADTQYF.

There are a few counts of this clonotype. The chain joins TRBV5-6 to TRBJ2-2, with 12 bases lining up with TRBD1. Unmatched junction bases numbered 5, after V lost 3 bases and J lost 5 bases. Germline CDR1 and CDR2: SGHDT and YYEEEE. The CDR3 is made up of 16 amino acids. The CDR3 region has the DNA TGTGCCAGCAGCTGGGGGACAGGGGGCTTTACCGGGGAGCTGTTTTTT. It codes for CASSWGTGGFTGELFF.